The 26 T cell receptor beta chains listed next were all sequenced from one sample in a study of blood T cell repertoires in COVID-19. Profiled with immunoSEQ multiplex PCR; TCRdb holds only in-frame clones, not every one. The sample records fewer than 400,000 clones, 75% to 90% being singletons. The sequenced material came from PBMCs or T cells enriched from blood (not recorded which). These receptors all come from a woman in her twenties or thirties who had been exposed to COVID-19.

The chain is built from TRBV4-3 and TRBJ1-2; tentative D call: TRBD1 (5 bases). The CDR3 runs to 14 residues. V lost 0 bases and J 4 bases, leaving 9 bases between the germline ends. CDR1 and CDR2 (germline): LGHNA, YSLEER. Written as DNA, the CDR3 is TGCGCCAGCAGCCAAGAACCAGGGATCTATGGCTACACCTTC. Protein: CASSQEPGIYGYTF.

The chain joins TRBV4-1 to TRBJ1-1, with 11 positions matching TRBD1. Germline lookup yields CDR1 MGHRA and CDR2 YSYEKL. J gave up 4 bases and V 4 bases, and 8 bases lay outside the gene matches. The CDR3 covers 16 residues. DNA for the CDR3: TGCGCCAGCAGCCTCCGTTCCGGGACAGGGGGCACTGAAGCTTTCTTT. Amino acids: CASSLRSGTGGTEAFF.

As concerns this clone: The junction shows a germline mismatch at one end, possibly a read error. V is TRBV5-4 and J is TRBJ2-3; a possible D gene is TRBD2 (5 bases). There are 13 residues in the CDR3. Germline V gene data show CDR1 as SGHNT and CDR2 as YYREEE (reference sequence). CDR3 loop: CASTLRVTDTQYF. CDR3 DNA: TGTGCCAGCACCTTGCGGGTCACAGATACGCAGTATTTT. Full variable domain (remainder filled in from reference TRBV5-4 and TRBJ2-3): ETGVTQSPTHLIKTRGQQVTLRCSSQSGHNTVSWYQQALGQGPQFIFQYYREEENGRGNFPPRFSGLQFPNYSSELNVNALELDDSALYLCASTLRVTDTQYFGPGTRLTVL.

The chain carries TRBV30 and TRBJ2-7; possibly TRBD1 for D (5 bases). This CDR3 is built from 15 residues. The V gene's germline CDR1 is GTSNPN and CDR2 SVGIG (reference sequence). V gave up 2 bases and J gave up 5 bases, with 19 bases separating them. CDR3 amino acids: CAWSWEGALGHEQYF. The CDR3 DNA sequence: TGTGCCTGGAGTTGGGAAGGGGCCCTCGGCCACGAGCAGTACTTC.

This clone appeared once. J is TRBJ2-5 and V is TRBV28, with 10 bases fitting TRBD2. Looked up from germline, CDR1 is MDHEN and CDR2 is SYDVKM. The V gene end was trimmed by 1 base and the J gene end by 6 bases; junction bases not matched to a gene: 5. The CDR3 is 15 amino acids. CDR3 sequence reads: CASSLFTSGKKTQYF. The CDR3 region has the DNA TGTGCCAGCAGTTTATTTACTAGCGGGAAGAAGACCCAGTACTTC.

The chain carries TRBV9 and TRBJ1-2; possibly TRBD1 for D (6 bases). V dropped 2 bases and J dropped 1 base, with 15 bases sitting between them. The CDR3 is 16 residues long. In germline, CDR1 is SGDLS, CDR2 YYNGEE. CDR3 DNA sequence: TGTGCCAGCAGCGTCCTTCGGGACACACTTAACTATGGCTACACCTTC. Translation gives CASSVLRDTLNYGYTF.

This chain connects TRBV15 to TRBJ2-7, with TRBD1 matching over 10 bases. The CDR3 contains 15 residues. The V gene's germline CDR1 is LNHNV and CDR2 YYDKDF (reference sequence). The trim removed 3 bases at V and 6 bases at J, leaving 8 bases unmatched. CDR3 loop: CATSRAGTGVIEQYF. The CDR3, as DNA: TGTGCCACCAGCAGGGCCGGGACAGGGGTGATCGAGCAGTACTTC.

This clone was counted between two and nine times. The chain combines TRBV28 with TRBJ1-6, with 7 bases that match TRBD1. The V and J ends lost 2 bases and 8 bases, in that order; junction bases with no gene match: 6. CDR1 is MDHEN and CDR2 is SYDVKM in the germline V gene. The CDR3 is made up of 15 amino acids. CDR3 region: CASSLVGTEDSPLHF. CDR3 bases: TGTGCCAGCAGTTTAGTCGGGACAGAAGATTCACCCCTCCACTTT.

The sample holds a few counts of this clone. The genes are TRBV11-1 and TRBJ1-4; possibly TRBD1 for D (5 bases). This CDR3 has 15 amino acids. Per germline, CDR1 SGHAT and CDR2 FQDESV (reference sequence). The V end lost 2 bases, the J end lost 7 bases, and 14 bases lay between the germline ends. The CDR3 nucleotides are TGTGCCAGCAGCTTAAATCGGTTGGGGCGTGAAAAACTGTTTTTT. This gives the protein CASSLNRLGREKLFF.

The V and J genes are TRBV28 and TRBJ2-1, with TRBD2 matching over 9 bases. V shed 3 bases, J shed 4 bases, and the junction held 7 bases outside the gene matches. Germline CDR1 MDHEN, CDR2 SYDVKM. The CDR3 has 16 amino acids. The CDR3, as DNA: TGTGCCAGCAGTTTTTTGGCGGGAGGGGGATACAATGAGCAGTTCTTC. Its translation is CASSFLAGGGYNEQFF.

The chain carries TRBV7-9 and TRBJ1-2, with 8 nucleotides matching TRBD1. V gave up 3 bases and J gave up 4 bases; unmatched junction bases: 19. Germline CDR1 reads SEHNR; CDR2 reads FQNEAQ (reference sequence). The CDR3 has 19 amino acids. Here the CDR3 reads CASSFLPGTGFVWSYGYTF. CDR3 nucleotides: TGTGCCAGCAGCTTCTTACCCGGGACAGGTTTTGTTTGGAGCTATGGCTACACCTTC.

Concerning this clone itself: The same CDR3 also results from other DNA sequences found in this sample. CDR3 loop: CASSISGGRNQPQHF. The CDR3 DNA is TGTGCCAGTAGTATCTCAGGGGGCCGAAATCAGCCCCAGCATTTT. The chain is built from TRBV19 and TRBJ1-5, with 8 bases that match TRBD1. The germline CDR1 and CDR2 sequences are LNHDA and SQIVND (reference sequence). This CDR3 comprises 15 residues. V dropped 3 bases and J dropped 4; count of bases not matched to a gene: 5.

The rearrangement uses TRBV28 and TRBJ2-1; tentatively, D is TRBD2 (5 bases). The germline gives CDR1 MDHEN, CDR2 SYDVKM. The CDR3 extends over 15 amino acids. Trimming cost V 1 base and J 0 bases, with 7 bases left between them. The CDR3 DNA is TGTGCCAGCAGTTTATCGGGGAGCTCCTACAATGAGCAGTTCTTC. Its translation is CASSLSGSSYNEQFF.

The chain combines TRBV28 with TRBJ1-4; TRBD1 is a possible D gene (5 bases). Germline V gives CDR1 MDHEN, CDR2 SYDVKM. This CDR3 is built from 14 residues. V lost 2 bases and J 8 bases, leaving 12 bases between the germline ends. CDR3 DNA: TGTGCCAGCAGTTTAGATCAGGGAACCGAAAAACTGTTTTTT. Translated: CASSLDQGTEKLFF.

This chain joins TRBV6-5 and TRBJ1-5; D perhaps matches TRBD1 (5 bases). V was trimmed by 5 bases and J by 0 bases, leaving 8 bases between them. This CDR3 spans 14 amino acids. Germline CDR1 reads MNHEY; CDR2 reads SVGAGI. CDR3 sequence reads: CASSTTDSNQPQHF. CDR3 in DNA: TGTGCCAGCAGTACGACAGATAGCAATCAGCCCCAGCATTTT.

This clone is a singleton in its sample. The chain uses TRBV5-1 and TRBJ2-7; tentatively, D is TRBD1 (5 bases). V gave up 5 bases and J gave up 0 bases, with 12 bases separating them. The CDR3 spans 14 residues. Germline V lookup: CDR1 SGHRS, CDR2 YFSETQ. The DNA of the CDR3 is TGCGCCAGCAGGGACAAAATACCCTCCTACGAGCAGTACTTC. Protein sequence: CASRDKIPSYEQYF.

This chain joins TRBV7-2 and TRBJ1-2, with a possible D match to TRBD1 (6 bases). V lost 6 bases and J lost 2, with 10 bases in between. The CDR3 length is 13 residues. Looked up from germline, CDR1 is SGHTA and CDR2 is FQGNSA. CDR3 region: CASRWDTNYGYTF. As DNA, the CDR3 is TGTGCCAGCAGGTGGGACACCAACTATGGCTACACCTTC.

The rearrangement joins TRBV5-1 to TRBJ1-1; 7 bases align to TRBD1. The V gene end was trimmed by 4 bases and the J gene end by 1 base; junction bases not matched to a gene: 10. The germline gives CDR1 SGHRS, CDR2 YFSETQ. The CDR3 is 16 residues long. The CDR3 protein is CASSPRQGSRNTEAFF. For the CDR3, the DNA is TGCGCCAGCAGCCCCCGACAGGGTTCGAGGAACACTGAAGCTTTCTTT.

The chain uses TRBV4-3 and TRBJ2-5; D uncertain. Trimming cost V 4 bases and J 1 base, with 10 bases left between them. CDR3 length: 14 residues. Germline assignment: CDR1 LGHNA and CDR2 YSLEER. CDR3 sequence: CASSRALVQETQYF. The CDR3 DNA is TGCGCCAGCAGCCGCGCCTTGGTCCAAGAGACCCAGTACTTC.

The V gene is TRBV19, the J gene TRBJ1-4; 8 bases fit TRBD1. The germline gives CDR1 LNHDA, CDR2 SQIVND (reference sequence). The CDR3 has 15 residues. Losses at the gene ends were 6 bases for V and 5 bases for J; bases not matched to a gene: 8. The CDR3 region is CASRRTGTENEKLFF. The CDR3 DNA follows: TGTGCCAGTAGACGGACAGGGACGGAAAATGAAAAACTGTTTTTT.

This clone was detected once. The CDR3 nucleotides read TGTGCCAGCAGCTTATGGCAGAACGCTAACTATGGCTACACCTTC. Translated: CASSLWQNANYGYTF. The V call is TRBV7-8, the J call TRBJ1-2; unclear D gene. The CDR3 runs to 15 residues. The ends were cut back, 2 bases at V and 0 bases at J, with 10 bases in the middle. Germline CDR1 SGHVS, CDR2 FQNEAQ.

The count of this clone is one. The J gene is TRBJ2-5, the V gene TRBV5-4, with TRBD2 matching over 14 bases. Germline V gene sequence: CDR1 SGHNT, CDR2 YYREEE (reference sequence). Unmatched junction bases numbered 13, after V lost 4 bases and J lost 5 bases. The CDR3 loop spans 18 amino acids. The chain's CDR3 is CASSPSGLAGGSYETQYF. The DNA of the CDR3 is TGTGCCAGCAGCCCAAGTGGACTAGCGGGGGGATCGTATGAGACCCAGTACTTC. Looking up the rest from reference TRBV5-4 and TRBJ2-5 gives the full variable domain: ETGVTQSPTHLIKTRGQQVTLRCSSQSGHNTVSWYQQALGQGPQFIFQYYREEENGRGNFPPRFSGLQFPNYSSELNVNALELDDSALYLCASSPSGLAGGSYETQYFGPGTRLLVL.

The chain uses TRBV28 and TRBJ1-6; tentatively, D is TRBD1 (5 bases). Germline V gives CDR1 MDHEN, CDR2 SYDVKM. The CDR3 loop spans 16 amino acids. The V end was cut by 5 bases, the J end by 6 bases, with 17 bases between. CDR3 residues: CASSLTGFSFNSPLHF. The DNA for the CDR3 is TGTGCCAGCAGTCTCACAGGTTTCTCATTTAATTCACCCCTCCACTTT. Looking up the rest from reference TRBV28 and TRBJ1-6 gives the full variable domain: DVKVTQSSRYLVKRTGEKVFLECVQDMDHENMFWYRQDPGLGLRLIYFSYDVKMKEKGDIPEGYSVSREKKERFSLILESASTNQTSMYLCASSLTGFSFNSPLHFGNGTRLTVT.

The V gene is TRBV30, the J gene TRBJ1-6, with a weak D call TRBD1 (5 bases). V lost 3 bases and J lost 9, with 15 bases in between. The CDR3 has 14 amino acids. Germline V gene sequence: CDR1 GTSNPN, CDR2 SVGIG (reference sequence). The DNA for the CDR3 is TGTGCCTGGAGCGCAGACAGATTCGGTTCACCCCTCCACTTT. Encoded protein: CAWSADRFGSPLHF.

V gene TRBV28 combines with J gene TRBJ2-7; 11 bases agree with TRBD1. The CDR3 is made up of 14 amino acids. V dropped 3 bases and J dropped 4; count of bases not matched to a gene: 2. CDR1 is MDHEN and CDR2 is SYDVKM in the germline V gene. The CDR3 nucleotides read TGTGCCAGCAGTTTGGGGACAGGGGGGTACGAGCAGTACTTC. It encodes CASSLGTGGYEQYF.

This clone was seen a handful of times. The junction departs from germline at one end; a sequencing error may be responsible. This sample also contains other DNA sequences that code for the same CDR3. V usage is TRBV5-1 and J usage is TRBJ1-2; 7 bases fit TRBD1. The germline CDR1 and CDR2 sequences are SGHRS and YFSETQ. CDR3 length: 12 residues. The CDR3 DNA is TGCGCCAGCAGTTTGGACAGGAATGGGTACACCTTC. Its protein product is CASSLDRNGYTF.